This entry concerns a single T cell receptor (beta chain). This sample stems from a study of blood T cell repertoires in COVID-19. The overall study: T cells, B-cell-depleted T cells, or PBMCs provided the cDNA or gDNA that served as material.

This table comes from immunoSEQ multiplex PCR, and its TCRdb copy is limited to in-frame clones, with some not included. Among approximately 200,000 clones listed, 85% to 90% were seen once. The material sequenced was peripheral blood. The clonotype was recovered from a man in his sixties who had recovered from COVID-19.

The CDR3: CASNSGDGYTF. The CDR3, as DNA: TGTGCCAGTAACAGTGGCGATGGCTACACCTTC. The chain links TRBV19 to TRBJ1-2; no clear D. Between the trimmed V and J ends, which lost 7 bases and 6 bases, there was a span of 9 bases. Germline V gene sequence: CDR1 LNHDA, CDR2 SQIVND (reference sequence). The CDR3 has 11 residues. The variable domain in full, completed from reference TRBV19 and TRBJ1-2, reads DGGITQSPKYLFRKEGQNVTLSCEQNLNHDAMYWYRQDPGQGLRLIYYSQIVNDFQKGDIAEGYSVSREKKESFPLTVTSAQKNPTAFYLCASNSGDGYTFGSGTRLTVV.